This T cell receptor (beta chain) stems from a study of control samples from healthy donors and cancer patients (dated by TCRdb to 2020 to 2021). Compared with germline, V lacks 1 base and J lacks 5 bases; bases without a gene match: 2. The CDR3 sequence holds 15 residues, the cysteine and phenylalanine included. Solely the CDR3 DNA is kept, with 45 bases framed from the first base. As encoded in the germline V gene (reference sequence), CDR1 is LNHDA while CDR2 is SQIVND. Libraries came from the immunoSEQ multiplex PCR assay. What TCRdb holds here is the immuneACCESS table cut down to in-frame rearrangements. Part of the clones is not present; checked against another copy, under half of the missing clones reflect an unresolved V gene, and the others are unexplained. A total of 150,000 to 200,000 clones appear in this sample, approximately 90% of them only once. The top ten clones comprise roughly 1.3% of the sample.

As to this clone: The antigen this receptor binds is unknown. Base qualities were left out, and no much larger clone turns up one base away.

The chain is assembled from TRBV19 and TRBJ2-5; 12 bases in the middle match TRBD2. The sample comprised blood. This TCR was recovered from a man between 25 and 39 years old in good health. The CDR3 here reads CASSIGLAGVETQYF. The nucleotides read TGTGCCAGTAGTATAGGACTAGCGGGAGTCGAGACCCAGTACTTC. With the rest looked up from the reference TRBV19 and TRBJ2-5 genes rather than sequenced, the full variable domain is DGGITQSPKYLFRKEGQNVTLSCEQNLNHDAMYWYRQDPGQGLRLIYYSQIVNDFQKGDIAEGYSVSREKKESFPLTVTSAQKNPTAFYLCASSIGLAGVETQYFGPGTRLLVL.